This T cell receptor (beta chain) was sequenced during a study of early T cells in non-severe SARS-CoV-2 infection. Individual cDNA molecules carried attached unique molecular identifiers. TCRdb recomputed calls from the 5' RACE reads with MiXCR, one row per CDR3 protein. The table includes about 66,000 distinct CDR3 sequences, roughly 13% detected once. CDR3 length: 16 residues. Trimming at V came to 4 bases and at J to 3 bases, leaving 10 bases not matched to a gene. Germline-derived CDR1 and CDR2 are MNHEY and SMNVEV (reference sequence). This receptor was taken from an adult who was a healthcare worker with PCR-confirmed SARS-CoV-2 infection or an uninfected control (not recorded which). V is TRBV27 and J is TRBJ2-3; 7 bases fit TRBD2. Specimen: whole blood. The CDR3 bases are TGTGCCAGCAGTTCCATAGGACTAGTCGCAACAGATACGCAGTATTTT. It yields the protein CASSSIGLVATDTQYF.